This TCR beta chain is from a study of blood T cell repertoires in COVID-19. Some clones are missing from TCRdb's copy, which holds only in-frame ones; the method was immunoSEQ multiplex PCR. The sample holds tens of thousands of clones, 86% seen once. What was sequenced was peripheral blood. The TCR was taken from a woman older than 75 with acute or convalescent COVID-19.

This CDR3 reads CASTPTSGQEAFF. In DNA form, the CDR3 reads TGTGCCAGCACACCCACCTCGGGACAGGAGGCTTTCTTT. The gene calls are TRBV7-9 and TRBJ1-1; TRBD1 aligns across 8 bases. The CDR3 sequence is 13 residues long. The V gene end was trimmed by 7 bases and the J gene end by 11 bases; junction bases not matched to a gene: 12. In germline, CDR1 is SEHNR, CDR2 FQNEAQ (reference sequence).